This T cell receptor beta chain was identified during a study of OX40 agonist ivuxolimab in advanced cancers. Study context: Patients in dose escalation had liver, melanoma, kidney or head and neck cancers.

This clone appeared a single time. The limits of the CDR3 on the DNA are not certain, so only TCRdb's listed CDR3 is given. Measured with immunoSEQ multiplex PCR; TCRdb has only the in-frame clones, and not every one. This table has tens of thousands of clones, about 89% appearing once. Germline assignment: CDR1 MNHEY and CDR2 SMNVEV (reference sequence). Termini included, the CDR3 measures 17 amino acids. The TCR sequence derives from an adult with an advanced solid tumor such as melanoma, head and neck, liver or kidney cancer. The rearrangement uses TRBV27 and TRBJ1-5; TRBD1, the table's D call, was not compared with the DNA. Specimen: CD4+ or CD8+ T cells sorted from blood, collected in a trial of the OX40 agonist ivuxolimab. The CDR3 protein is CASSFGPGGPVNQPQHF.